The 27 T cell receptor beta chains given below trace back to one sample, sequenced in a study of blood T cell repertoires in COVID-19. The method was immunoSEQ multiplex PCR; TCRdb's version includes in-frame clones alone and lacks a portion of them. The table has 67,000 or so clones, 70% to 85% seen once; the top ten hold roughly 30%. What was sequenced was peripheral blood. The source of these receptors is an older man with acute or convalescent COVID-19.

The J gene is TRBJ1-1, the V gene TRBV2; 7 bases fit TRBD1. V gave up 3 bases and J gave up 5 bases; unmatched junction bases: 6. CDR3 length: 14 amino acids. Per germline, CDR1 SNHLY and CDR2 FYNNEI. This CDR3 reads CASSEVRGNTEAFF. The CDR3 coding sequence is TGTGCCAGCAGTGAGGTCAGGGGGAATACTGAAGCTTTCTTT.

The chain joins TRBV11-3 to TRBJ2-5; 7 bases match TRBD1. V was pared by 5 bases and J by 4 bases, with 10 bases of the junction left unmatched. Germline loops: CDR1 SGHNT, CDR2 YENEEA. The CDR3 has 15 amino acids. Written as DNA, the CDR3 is TGTGCCAGCAGCCCCTCAACCGGGACAGCAGAGACCCAGTACTTC. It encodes CASSPSTGTAETQYF.

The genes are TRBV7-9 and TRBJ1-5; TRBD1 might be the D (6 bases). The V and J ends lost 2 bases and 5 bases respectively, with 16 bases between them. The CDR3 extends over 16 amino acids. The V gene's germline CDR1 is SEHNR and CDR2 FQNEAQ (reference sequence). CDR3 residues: CASSLSSGHRDQPQHF. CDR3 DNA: TGTGCCAGCAGCTTATCCTCGGGACACCGTGATCAGCCCCAGCATTTT.

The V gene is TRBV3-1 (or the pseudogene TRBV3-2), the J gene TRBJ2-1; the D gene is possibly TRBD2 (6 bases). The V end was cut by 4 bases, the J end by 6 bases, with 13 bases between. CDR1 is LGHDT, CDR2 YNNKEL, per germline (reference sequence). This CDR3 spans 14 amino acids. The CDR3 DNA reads TGTGCCAGCAGCCTGGGACTTATAATCAATGAGCAGTTCTTC. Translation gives CASSLGLIINEQFF.

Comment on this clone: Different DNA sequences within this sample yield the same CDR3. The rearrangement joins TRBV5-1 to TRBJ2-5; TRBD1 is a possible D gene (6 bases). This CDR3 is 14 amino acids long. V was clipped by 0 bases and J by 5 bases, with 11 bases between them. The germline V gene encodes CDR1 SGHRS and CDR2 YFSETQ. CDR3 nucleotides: TGCGCCAGCAGCTTGGTGGCAGGGGAGGAGACCCAGTACTTC. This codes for CASSLVAGEETQYF.

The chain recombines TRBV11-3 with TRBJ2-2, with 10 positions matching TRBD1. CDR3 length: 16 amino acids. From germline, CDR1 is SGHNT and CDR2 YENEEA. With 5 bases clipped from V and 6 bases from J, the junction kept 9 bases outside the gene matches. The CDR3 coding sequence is TGTGCCAGCAGCCCCCGACAGGGGGCTTCCCCCGGGGAGCTGTTTTTT. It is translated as CASSPRQGASPGELFF.

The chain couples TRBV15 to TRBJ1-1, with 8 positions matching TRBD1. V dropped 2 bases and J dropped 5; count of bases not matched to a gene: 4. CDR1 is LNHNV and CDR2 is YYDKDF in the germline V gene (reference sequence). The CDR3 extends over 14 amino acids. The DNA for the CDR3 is TGTGCCACCAGCAGAACCACAGGGGGTACTGAAGCTTTCTTT. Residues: CATSRTTGGTEAFF.

Written as DNA, the CDR3 is TGTGCCAGTAGTAAAACTAGCGGGAGTGCTGAGCAGTTCTTC. The encoded protein is CASSKTSGSAEQFF. V gene TRBV19 combines with J gene TRBJ2-1; TRBD2 aligns across 11 bases. The junction had 5 bases not matched to a gene; V was cut back by 4 bases and J by 9 bases. Germline V gene data show CDR1 as LNHDA and CDR2 as SQIVND (reference sequence). This CDR3 contains 14 residues.

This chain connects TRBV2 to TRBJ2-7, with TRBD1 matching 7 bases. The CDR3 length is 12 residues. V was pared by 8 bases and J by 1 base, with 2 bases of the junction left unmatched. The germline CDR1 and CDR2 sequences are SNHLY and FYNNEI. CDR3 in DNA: TGTGCCAGCGACAGGGAATCCTACGAGCAGTACTTC. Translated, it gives CASDRESYEQYF.

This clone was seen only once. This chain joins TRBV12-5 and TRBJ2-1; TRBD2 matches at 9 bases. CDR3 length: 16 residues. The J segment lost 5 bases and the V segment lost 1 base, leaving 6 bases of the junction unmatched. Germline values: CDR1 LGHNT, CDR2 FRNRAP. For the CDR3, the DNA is TGTGCTAGTGGTTTGGCCGCTAGCGGGATTAACAATGAGCAGTTCTTC. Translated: CASGLAASGINNEQFF.

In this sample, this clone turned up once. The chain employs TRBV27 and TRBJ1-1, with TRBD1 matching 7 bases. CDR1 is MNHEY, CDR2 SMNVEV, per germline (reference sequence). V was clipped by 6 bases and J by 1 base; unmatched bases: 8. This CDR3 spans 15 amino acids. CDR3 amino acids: CASRSEGAENTEAFF. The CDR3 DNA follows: TGTGCCAGCAGAAGCGAGGGGGCAGAGAACACTGAAGCTTTCTTT.

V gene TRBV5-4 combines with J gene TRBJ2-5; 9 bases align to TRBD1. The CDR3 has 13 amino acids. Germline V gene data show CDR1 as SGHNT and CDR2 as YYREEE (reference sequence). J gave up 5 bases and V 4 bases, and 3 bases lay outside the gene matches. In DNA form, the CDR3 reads TGTGCCAGCAGCCGAGACAGGGGGGAGACCCAGTACTTC. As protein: CASSRDRGETQYF.

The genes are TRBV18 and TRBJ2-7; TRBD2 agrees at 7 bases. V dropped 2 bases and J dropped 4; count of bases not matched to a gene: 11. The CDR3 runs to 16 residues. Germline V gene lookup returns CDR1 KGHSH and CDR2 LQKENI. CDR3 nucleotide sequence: TGTGCCAGCTCACCATCGACTAGCTGGCTGGAGTACGAGCAGTACTTC. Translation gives CASSPSTSWLEYEQYF.

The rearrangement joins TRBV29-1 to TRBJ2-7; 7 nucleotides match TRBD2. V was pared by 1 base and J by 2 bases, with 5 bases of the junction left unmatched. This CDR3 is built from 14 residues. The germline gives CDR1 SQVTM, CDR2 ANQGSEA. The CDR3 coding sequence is TGCAGCGTTGAAGTGAAGGCGGGAGCCTACGAGCAGTACTTC. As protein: CSVEVKAGAYEQYF.

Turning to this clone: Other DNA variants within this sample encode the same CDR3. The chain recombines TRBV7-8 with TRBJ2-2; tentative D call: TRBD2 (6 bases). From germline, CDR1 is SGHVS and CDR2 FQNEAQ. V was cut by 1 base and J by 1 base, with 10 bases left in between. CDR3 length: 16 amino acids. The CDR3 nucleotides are TGTGCCAGCAGCTTAGGACGGCGGGAGAACACCGGGGAGCTGTTTTTT. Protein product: CASSLGRRENTGELFF.

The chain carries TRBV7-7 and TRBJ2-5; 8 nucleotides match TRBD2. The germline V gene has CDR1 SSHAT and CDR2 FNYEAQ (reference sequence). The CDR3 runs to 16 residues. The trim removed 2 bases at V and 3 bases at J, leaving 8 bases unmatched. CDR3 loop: CASSLNSGSSKETQYF. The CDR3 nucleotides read TGTGCCAGCAGCTTAAACAGCGGGAGTTCGAAAGAGACCCAGTACTTC.

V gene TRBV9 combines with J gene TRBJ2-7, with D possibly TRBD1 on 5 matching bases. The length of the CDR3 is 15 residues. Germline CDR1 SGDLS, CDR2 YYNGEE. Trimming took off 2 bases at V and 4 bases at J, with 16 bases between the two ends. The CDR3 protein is CASSVSSGFGYEQYF. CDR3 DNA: TGTGCCAGCAGCGTCTCCTCAGGGTTTGGATACGAGCAGTACTTC.

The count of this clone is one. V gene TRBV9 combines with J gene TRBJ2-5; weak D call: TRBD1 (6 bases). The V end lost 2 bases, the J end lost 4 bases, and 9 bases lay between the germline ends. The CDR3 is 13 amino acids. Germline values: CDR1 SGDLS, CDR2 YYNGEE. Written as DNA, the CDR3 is TGTGCCAGCAGCGTGGGACAAGGAGAGACCCAGTACTTC. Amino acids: CASSVGQGETQYF.

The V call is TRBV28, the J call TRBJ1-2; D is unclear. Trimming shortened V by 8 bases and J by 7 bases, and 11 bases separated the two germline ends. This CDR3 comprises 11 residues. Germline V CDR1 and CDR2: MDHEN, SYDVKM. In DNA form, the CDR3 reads TGTGCCAGCTCTGGTCTAGGTGGCTACACCTTC. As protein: CASSGLGGYTF.

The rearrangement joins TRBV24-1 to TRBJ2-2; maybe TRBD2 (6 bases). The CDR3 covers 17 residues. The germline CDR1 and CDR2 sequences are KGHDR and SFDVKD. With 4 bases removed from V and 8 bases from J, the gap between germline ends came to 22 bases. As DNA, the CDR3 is TGTGCCACCAGTGACCACCGGGGCCTAGCGTTGGGAGGGGAGCTGTTTTTT. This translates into CATSDHRGLALGGELFF.

The CDR3 region is CASSLTQGSGNTIYF. CDR3 DNA sequence: TGCGCCAGCAGCTTGACACAGGGCTCTGGAAACACCATATATTTT. This rearrangement joins TRBV5-1 to TRBJ1-3; the D gene is possibly TRBD1 (6 bases). The germline gives CDR1 SGHRS, CDR2 YFSETQ. The CDR3 extends over 15 amino acids. V lost 1 base, J lost 0 bases, and 8 bases lay in between.

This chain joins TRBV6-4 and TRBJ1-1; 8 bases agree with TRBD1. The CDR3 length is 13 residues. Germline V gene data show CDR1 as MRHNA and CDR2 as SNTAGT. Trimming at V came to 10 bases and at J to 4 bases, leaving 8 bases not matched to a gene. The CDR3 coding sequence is TGTGCCACCCGACAGGGGACCGGCACTGAAGCTTTCTTT. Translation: CATRQGTGTEAFF.

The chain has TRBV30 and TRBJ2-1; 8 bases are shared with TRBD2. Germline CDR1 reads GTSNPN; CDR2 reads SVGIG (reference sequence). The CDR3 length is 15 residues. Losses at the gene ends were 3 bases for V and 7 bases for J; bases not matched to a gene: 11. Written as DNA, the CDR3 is TGTGCCTGGAGCCTGGGGGTAGCGGGGATGAATGAGCAGTTCTTC. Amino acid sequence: CAWSLGVAGMNEQFF. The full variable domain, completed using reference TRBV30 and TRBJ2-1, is SQTIHQWPATLVQPVGSPLSLECTVEGTSNPNLYWYRQAAGRGLQLLFYSVGIGQISSEVPQNLSASRPQDRQFILSSKKLLLSDSGFYLCAWSLGVAGMNEQFFGPGTRLTVL.

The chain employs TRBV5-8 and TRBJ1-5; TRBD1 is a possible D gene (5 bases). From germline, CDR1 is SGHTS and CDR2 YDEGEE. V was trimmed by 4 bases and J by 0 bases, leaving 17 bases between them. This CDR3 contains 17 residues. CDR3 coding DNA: TGTGCCAGCAGCCTACTCTGGGGGGACTATAGCAATCAGCCCCAGCATTTT. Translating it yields CASSLLWGDYSNQPQHF.

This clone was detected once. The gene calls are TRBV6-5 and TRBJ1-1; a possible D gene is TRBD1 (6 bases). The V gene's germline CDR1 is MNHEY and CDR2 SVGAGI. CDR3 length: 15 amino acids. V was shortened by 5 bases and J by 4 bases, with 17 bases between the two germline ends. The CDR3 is CASSNRYRAGTEAFF. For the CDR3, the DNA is TGTGCCAGCAGTAACCGATACAGGGCTGGCACTGAAGCTTTCTTT.

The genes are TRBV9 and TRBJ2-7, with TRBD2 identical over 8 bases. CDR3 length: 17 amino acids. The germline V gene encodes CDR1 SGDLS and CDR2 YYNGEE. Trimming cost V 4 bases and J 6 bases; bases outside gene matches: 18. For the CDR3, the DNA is TGTGCCAGCAGCCGGGGTAACGGGAGGGCCCTCGTTGGCGAGCAGTACTTC. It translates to CASSRGNGRALVGEQYF.

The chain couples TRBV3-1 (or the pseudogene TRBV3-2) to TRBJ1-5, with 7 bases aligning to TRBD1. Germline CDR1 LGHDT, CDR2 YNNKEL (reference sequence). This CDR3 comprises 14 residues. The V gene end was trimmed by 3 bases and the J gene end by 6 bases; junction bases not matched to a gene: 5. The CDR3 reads CASSQGQSGQPQHF. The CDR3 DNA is TGTGCCAGCAGCCAGGGACAGAGTGGTCAGCCCCAGCATTTT.